Below, 2 T cell receptor beta chains from the same sample are listed, as sequenced in a study of CD8 T cells in Susac syndrome. It was with random hexamers that 0.5 to 1 ug RNA was reverse transcribed. Using its own MiXCR run on the immunoSEQ multiplex PCR reads, TCRdb lists one record per CDR3 protein. The table includes roughly 120,000 distinct CDR3 sequences, about 94% detected once. Sequencing was carried out using CD4+ T cells from PBMCs. The receptors stem from a human donor in good health.

The genes are TRBV7-2 and TRBJ2-2, with 8 bases aligning to TRBD2. Germline assignment: CDR1 SGHTA and CDR2 FQGNSA. After removal of 1 base from V and 5 bases from J, the junction contained 6 bases not matched to a gene. This CDR3 comprises 16 residues. DNA of the CDR3: TGTGCCAGCAGCTTAGGTAGCGGGATTCGGACCGGGGAGCTGTTTTTT. Translation: CASSLGSGIRTGELFF.

The V call is TRBV9, the J call TRBJ1-4; 9 bases agree with TRBD1. Per the germline V gene, CDR1 is SGDLS and CDR2 is YYNGEE. The CDR3 contains 16 residues. Losses at the gene ends were 3 bases for V and 7 bases for J; bases not matched to a gene: 10. This chain's CDR3 is CASSARGGQGGEKLFF. Written as DNA, the CDR3 is TGTGCCAGCAGCGCGAGGGGGGGACAGGGCGGTGAAAAACTGTTTTTT.